Shown below are 8 T cell receptor beta chains from a single sample sequenced in a study of CD8+ T cells in alopecia areata. Sequencing used cDNA as its template, made by extracting RNA and reverse transcribing it. TCRdb keeps only in-frame clones here, not all; method: immunoSEQ multiplex PCR. The data contain fewer than 250,000 clones, about two fifths of them singletons. Stated treatment: oral pan-JAK inhibitor, 5-10 mg twice daily. Sequences were derived from CD4+ T cells sorted from blood, sampled around week 34, from a patient treated with tofacitinib. These receptors were taken from a human donor with alopecia areata.

In this sample, this clone turned up a few times. V usage is TRBV7-2 and J usage is TRBJ2-2, with 12 bases lining up with TRBD2. V trimming: 5 bases; J trimming: 1 base; junction bases outside the gene matches: 5. Germline lookup yields CDR1 SGHTA and CDR2 FQGNSA. The CDR3 runs 17 residues. The CDR3 sequence is CASSHRTSGVNTGELFF. CDR3 DNA: TGTGCCAGCAGCCACCGGACTAGCGGGGTGAACACCGGGGAGCTGTTTTTT.

The rearrangement joins TRBV11-1 to TRBJ2-3; D is perhaps TRBD2 (6 bases). This CDR3 has 14 amino acids. V lost 3 bases, J lost 2 bases, and 9 bases lay in between. Germline CDR1 is SGHAT and CDR2 is FQDESV (reference sequence). This CDR3 reads CASSFGGNTDTQYF. The DNA of the CDR3 is TGTGCCAGCAGCTTCGGCGGGAACACAGATACGCAGTATTTT.

This chain uses TRBV5-1 with TRBJ1-6; maybe TRBD1 (5 bases). CDR3 size: 15 residues. Germline loops: CDR1 SGHRS, CDR2 YFSETQ. V was pared by 1 base and J by 9 bases, with 14 bases between. Here the CDR3 reads CASSLWVQGSSPLHF. The DNA for the CDR3 is TGCGCCAGCAGCTTGTGGGTCCAGGGTAGTTCACCCCTCCACTTT. Supplemented by reference TRBV5-1 and TRBJ1-6, the full variable domain reads KAGVTQTPRYLIKTRGQQVTLSCSPISGHRSVSWYQQTPGQGLQFLFEYFSETQRNKGNFPGRFSGRQFSNSRSEMNVSTLELGDSALYLCASSLWVQGSSPLHFGNGTRLTVT.

V is TRBV30 and J is TRBJ1-1; 9 nucleotides line up with TRBD1. J lost 0 bases, V lost 2 bases, and 4 bases had no gene match. Germline CDR1 reads GTSNPN; CDR2 reads SVGIG (reference sequence). The CDR3 contains 15 residues. The CDR3 region has the DNA TGTGCCTGGAGTCACAGGGGGCTGGTGAACACTGAAGCTTTCTTT. Protein sequence: CAWSHRGLVNTEAFF.

The chain has TRBV2 and TRBJ2-1, with 7 positions matching TRBD2. Germline V gene data show CDR1 as SNHLY and CDR2 as FYNNEI. This CDR3 has 16 residues. The ends lost 6 bases at V and 7 bases at J; junction bases unmatched: 15. CDR3 amino acids: CASSALRSGIGNEQFF. The DNA for the CDR3 is TGTGCCAGCAGCGCGTTGAGGAGCGGGATAGGGAATGAGCAGTTCTTC.

V gene TRBV15 combines with J gene TRBJ2-7; 8 positions agree with TRBD1. Losses at the gene ends were 5 bases for V and 7 bases for J; bases not matched to a gene: 7. CDR1 and CDR2 from the germline V gene are LNHNV and YYDKDF (reference sequence). The CDR3 extends over 13 amino acids. CDR3 nucleotides: TGTGCCACCAGCGGGCAGGGGGCTTTTGAGCAGTACTTC. It is translated as CATSGQGAFEQYF.

The rearrangement uses TRBV6-5 and TRBJ2-6; TRBD1 aligns across 7 bases. Germline V CDR1 and CDR2: MNHEY, SVGAGI. The CDR3 totals 15 residues. V lost 5 bases, J lost 2 bases, and 3 bases stayed unmatched. For the CDR3, the DNA is TGTGCCAGCAGTCCCGACAGGGCTGGGGCCAACGTCCTGACTTTC. Its protein is CASSPDRAGANVLTF.

This chain joins TRBV30 and TRBJ2-7; D is uncertain. In germline, CDR1 is GTSNPN, CDR2 SVGIG (reference sequence). V was clipped by 1 base and J by 2 bases, with 12 bases between them. This CDR3 spans 14 amino acids. The CDR3 bases are TGTGCCTGGAGTGGGTTCAGCTCGACCTACGAGCAGTACTTC. Translation: CAWSGFSSTYEQYF. The full variable domain, its missing parts supplied by reference TRBV30 and TRBJ2-7, is SQTIHQWPATLVQPVGSPLSLECTVEGTSNPNLYWYRQAAGRGLQLLFYSVGIGQISSEVPQNLSASRPQDRQFILSSKKLLLSDSGFYLCAWSGFSSTYEQYFGPGTRLTVT.